The next 29 T cell receptor beta chains were all read from a single sample in a study of cytomegalovirus exposure and HLA in healthy donors. Profiled with immunoSEQ multiplex PCR; TCRdb holds only in-frame clones, not every one. Counted here are about 38,000 clones, roughly 91% occurring once; the ten biggest clones make up about 3%. Sequenced sample: PBMCs. These receptors were collected from a man between 18 and 29 years old in good health and CMV-seronegative.

CDR3 residues: CAWGGTSRTNTGELFF. DNA for the CDR3: TGTGCCTGGGGGGGGACTAGCCGAACAAACACCGGGGAGCTGTTTTTT. The chain carries TRBV30 and TRBJ2-2; 9 bases are shared with TRBD2. The CDR3 is 16 residues long. V lost 5 bases, J lost 2 bases, and 9 bases stayed unmatched. Germline V gene sequence: CDR1 GTSNPN, CDR2 SVGIG (reference sequence).

The gene calls are TRBV2 and TRBJ2-3; D is perhaps TRBD1 (6 bases). V gave up 6 bases and J gave up 0 bases, with 16 bases separating them. There are 16 residues in the CDR3. The germline V gene has CDR1 SNHLY and CDR2 FYNNEI. The CDR3 DNA reads as TGTGCCAGCAGCGGGGACAAACGCACTAGCACAGATACGCAGTATTTT. Protein product: CASSGDKRTSTDTQYF.

This sequence joins TRBV2 and TRBJ2-3; 8 bases fit TRBD1. V gave up 8 bases and J gave up 1 base; unmatched junction bases: 5. CDR3 length equals 14 residues. Germline V lookup: CDR1 SNHLY, CDR2 FYNNEI. CDR3 in amino acids: CASPGGIGTDTQYF. The CDR3 region has the DNA TGTGCCAGCCCAGGGGGCATCGGCACAGATACGCAGTATTTT.

This sequence joins TRBV5-1 and TRBJ2-7; D is undetermined. The germline CDR1 and CDR2 sequences are SGHRS and YFSETQ. The CDR3 is 13 amino acids. Trimming cost V 0 bases and J 3 bases, with 7 bases left between them. The CDR3, as DNA: TGCGCCAGCAGCTTGGCCACAGTCTACGAGCAGTACTTC. Translated, it gives CASSLATVYEQYF.

The V call is TRBV9, the J call TRBJ2-1; perhaps TRBD2 as D (6 bases). This CDR3 has 16 amino acids. Trimming took off 0 bases at V and 4 bases at J, with 14 bases between the two ends. Germline assignment: CDR1 SGDLS and CDR2 YYNGEE. As DNA, the CDR3 is TGTGCCAGCAGCGTAGCTCTGACTAGTGAGTACAATGAGCAGTTCTTC. It encodes CASSVALTSEYNEQFF. The full variable domain, in which reference TRBV9 and TRBJ2-1 provide the parts outside the CDR3, is DSGVTQTPKHLITATGQRVTLRCSPRSGDLSVYWYQQSLDQGLQFLIQYYNGEERAKGNILERFSAQQFPDLHSELNLSSLELGDSALYFCASSVALTSEYNEQFFGPGTRLTVL.

The count of this clone is one. The chain combines TRBV18 with TRBJ2-5; D unresolved. Trimming took off 6 bases at V and 4 bases at J, with 15 bases between the two ends. This CDR3 is built from 14 residues. The germline gives CDR1 KGHSH, CDR2 LQKENI. The DNA for the CDR3 is TGTGCCAGCTCGCAACCCGACCCTAGAGAGACCCAGTACTTC. It codes for CASSQPDPRETQYF.

The V and J genes are TRBV29-1 and TRBJ1-1; D not certain. The CDR3 has 12 residues. Between the trimmed V and J ends, which lost 2 bases and 2 bases, there was a span of 6 bases. Per the germline V gene, CDR1 is SQVTM and CDR2 is ANQGSEA. The DNA for the CDR3 is TGCAGCGTTGAATTTAGCAACACTGAAGCTTTCTTT. This gives the protein CSVEFSNTEAFF. Complete variable domain (other parts from reference TRBV29-1 and TRBJ1-1): SAVISQKPSRDICQRGTSLTIQCQVDSQVTMMFWYRQQPGQSLTLIATANQGSEATYESGFVIDKFPISRPNLTFSTLTVSNMSPEDSSIYLCSVEFSNTEAFFGQGTRLTVV.

This chain links TRBV18 with TRBJ2-6; 7 bases line up with TRBD1. Germline V gene sequence: CDR1 KGHSH, CDR2 LQKENI. The V and J ends lost 1 base and 0 bases, in that order; junction bases with no gene match: 3. This CDR3 region has 17 residues. The CDR3 loop reads CASSPRDSSSGANVLTF. The DNA for the CDR3 is TGTGCCAGCTCACCACGGGACAGCAGCTCTGGGGCCAACGTCCTGACTTTC.

This chain links TRBV5-8 with TRBJ2-1; 8 positions match TRBD2. The germline CDR1 and CDR2 sequences are SGHTS and YDEGEE. This CDR3 comprises 14 residues. After removal of 2 bases from V and 4 bases from J, the junction contained 2 bases not matched to a gene. Written as DNA, the CDR3 is TGTGCCAGCAGCTTACTAGCGGCTTACAATGAGCAGTTCTTC. The encoded protein is CASSLLAAYNEQFF.

This chain links TRBV19 with TRBJ1-2; 7 nucleotides align to TRBD1. CDR1 is LNHDA and CDR2 is SQIVND in the germline V gene (reference sequence). This CDR3 has 15 amino acids. The V gene end was trimmed by 3 bases and the J gene end by 1 base; junction bases not matched to a gene: 5. CDR3 DNA sequence: TGTGCCAGTAGTATGGGGACAGCCGATAACTATGGCTACACCTTC. This codes for CASSMGTADNYGYTF. The full variable domain, with the rest looked up from reference TRBV19 and TRBJ1-2, is DGGITQSPKYLFRKEGQNVTLSCEQNLNHDAMYWYRQDPGQGLRLIYYSQIVNDFQKGDIAEGYSVSREKKESFPLTVTSAQKNPTAFYLCASSMGTADNYGYTFGSGTRLTVV.

This chain connects TRBV9 to TRBJ1-5; 7 bases line up with TRBD1. Unmatched junction bases numbered 10, after V lost 6 bases and J lost 1 base. This CDR3 spans 16 amino acids. The germline V gene encodes CDR1 SGDLS and CDR2 YYNGEE. CDR3 sequence reads: CASMGQRVTSNQPQHF. Written as DNA, the CDR3 is TGTGCCAGCATGGGACAGAGGGTGACGAGCAATCAGCCCCAGCATTTT.

The chain uses TRBV7-2 and TRBJ2-5, with 9 bases that match TRBD2. Germline V CDR1 and CDR2: SGHTA, FQGNSA. With V trimmed by 5 bases and J by 5 bases, 9 bases remained unmatched. The CDR3 is 15 amino acids. Here the CDR3 DNA reads TGTGCCAGCAGCCAGGTCTCAGCGGGAGGTGAGACCCAGTACTTC. It is translated as CASSQVSAGGETQYF.

This clone has a single count. The V gene is TRBV23-1, the J gene TRBJ2-1; TRBD1 matches at 11 bases. TRBV23-1 is reported as an ORF; its role is uncertain. With V trimmed by 10 bases and J by 0 bases, 5 bases remained unmatched. The CDR3 covers 15 residues. In nucleotides, the CDR3 is TGCGCCAACGGGACAGGGGGGCCCTCCTACAATGAGCAGTTCTTC. It encodes CANGTGGPSYNEQFF.

V usage is TRBV29-1 and J usage is TRBJ2-7; 7 bases are a match to TRBD1. V gave up 4 bases and J gave up 4 bases; unmatched junction bases: 10. Germline V gene data show CDR1 as SQVTM and CDR2 as ANQGSEA. CDR3 size: 14 residues. This chain's CDR3 is CSVARQGREYEQYF. DNA of the CDR3: TGCAGCGTTGCCCGACAGGGACGAGAGTACGAGCAGTACTTC.

The J gene is TRBJ2-5, the V gene TRBV5-1, with 9 nucleotides matching TRBD2. J gave up 4 bases and V 0 bases, and 7 bases lay outside the gene matches. Per the germline V gene, CDR1 is SGHRS and CDR2 is YFSETQ. The CDR3 extends over 16 amino acids. The CDR3 protein is CASSLEPSGKGETQYF. The DNA for the CDR3 is TGCGCCAGCAGCTTGGAGCCTAGCGGGAAGGGAGAGACCCAGTACTTC.

About this clone: Different DNA sequences within this sample yield the same CDR3. This chain joins TRBV27 and TRBJ1-4; 10 bases line up with TRBD1. The CDR3 is made up of 14 amino acids. Germline CDR1 MNHEY, CDR2 SMNVEV (reference sequence). J gave up 7 bases and V 5 bases, and 4 bases lay outside the gene matches. CDR3: CASSRDRGVEKLFF. The CDR3 coding sequence is TGTGCCAGCAGTCGGGACAGGGGCGTTGAAAAACTGTTTTTT.

V gene TRBV7-6 combines with J gene TRBJ2-6; tentative D call: TRBD2 (5 bases). V lost 3 bases and J lost 4, with 10 bases in between. CDR3 length equals 15 residues. Germline CDR1 is SGHVS and CDR2 is FNYEAQ. The CDR3 reads CASSFGVSGANVLTF. CDR3 in DNA: TGTGCCAGCAGCTTCGGGGTATCAGGGGCCAACGTCCTGACTTTC.

The sample holds one count of this clone. This rearrangement joins TRBV4-1 to TRBJ1-4, with 7 bases identical to TRBD1. The CDR3 has 15 amino acids. CDR1 is MGHRA, CDR2 YSYEKL, per germline. V dropped 1 base and J dropped 4; count of bases not matched to a gene: 3. CDR3 nucleotide sequence: TGCGCCAGCAGCCAAGGACAGGGATATAATGAAAAACTGTTTTTT. Its protein is CASSQGQGYNEKLFF.

The count of this clone is one. This chain joins TRBV5-1 and TRBJ2-3; 10 positions match TRBD1. V lost 4 bases and J lost 2; bases outside the gene matches: 4. The CDR3 has 15 residues. The germline V gene encodes CDR1 SGHRS and CDR2 YFSETQ. CDR3 in DNA: TGCGCCAGCAGCCGGGACAGGGGTGACACAGATACGCAGTATTTT. Translated, it gives CASSRDRGDTDTQYF.

The chain uses TRBV7-9 and TRBJ2-3; possible D gene TRBD1, 6 bases. In germline, CDR1 is SEHNR, CDR2 FQNEAQ (reference sequence). The V and J ends lost 5 bases and 0 bases respectively, with 12 bases between them. The CDR3 has 15 amino acids. The CDR3 is CASSRYRESTDTQYF. CDR3 nucleotide sequence: TGTGCCAGCAGCAGATACAGGGAAAGCACAGATACGCAGTATTTT.

The gene calls are TRBV5-1 and TRBJ2-4; 10 nucleotides align to TRBD2. The germline V gene has CDR1 SGHRS and CDR2 YFSETQ. The CDR3 covers 17 residues. Unmatched junction bases numbered 3, after V lost 0 bases and J lost 0 bases. In DNA, the CDR3 is TGCGCCAGCAGCTTGGGGACTAGCGGTTTAGCCAAAAACATTCAGTACTTC. Translation: CASSLGTSGLAKNIQYF.

This clone is a singleton in its sample. The chain couples TRBV5-1 to TRBJ1-4; a weak D match, TRBD1 (6 bases). Trimming removed 4 bases at V and 0 bases at J, with 7 bases between. The V gene's germline CDR1 is SGHRS and CDR2 YFSETQ. The CDR3 spans 14 residues. The CDR3 loop is CASSGTTTNEKLFF. DNA of the CDR3: TGCGCCAGCAGCGGGACAACAACTAATGAAAAACTGTTTTTT. Drawing the rest from reference TRBV5-1 and TRBJ1-4, the complete variable domain is KAGVTQTPRYLIKTRGQQVTLSCSPISGHRSVSWYQQTPGQGLQFLFEYFSETQRNKGNFPGRFSGRQFSNSRSEMNVSTLELGDSALYLCASSGTTTNEKLFFGSGTQLSVL.

V usage is TRBV28 and J usage is TRBJ1-1, with D hard to call. CDR1 is MDHEN, CDR2 SYDVKM, per germline. CDR3 length: 13 residues. V was pared by 5 bases and J by 1 base, with 8 bases between. CDR3 DNA: TGTGCCAGCAGTATCCCAGGGAACACTGAAGCTTTCTTT. Translating it yields CASSIPGNTEAFF.

J is TRBJ1-2 and V is TRBV6-1; D might be TRBD1 (5 bases). The CDR3 runs to 14 residues. The germline V gene has CDR1 MNHNS and CDR2 SASEGT. V shed 3 bases and J shed 4 bases, with 12 bases lying between them. The CDR3 DNA reads as TGTGCCAGCAGTGATTTGGGGGGGAGCTATGGCTACACCTTC. Amino acids: CASSDLGGSYGYTF.

The CDR3 DNA reads as TGTGCCAGCAGTCCTTATTCGACAGGGAGGAGAGGGGTTCAGCCCCAGCATTTT. As protein: CASSPYSTGRRGVQPQHF. The V gene is TRBV2, the J gene TRBJ1-5; TRBD1 matches at 7 bases. The V and J ends lost 5 bases and 6 bases, in that order; junction bases with no gene match: 19. Germline V gene sequence: CDR1 SNHLY, CDR2 FYNNEI. CDR3 length: 18 residues.

The chain uses TRBV7-3 and TRBJ2-2; perhaps TRBD1 as D (6 bases). The germline gives CDR1 SGHTA, CDR2 FQGTGA. Trimming took off 2 bases at V and 4 bases at J, with 17 bases between the two ends. The CDR3 consists of 17 residues. The CDR3 bases are TGTGCCAGCAGCTTACTGGTACAGGGAGTGGGCACCGGGGAGCTGTTTTTT. This translates into CASSLLVQGVGTGELFF.

This sequence joins TRBV28 and TRBJ2-5, with 7 bases fitting TRBD1. Germline-derived CDR1 and CDR2 are MDHEN and SYDVKM. The CDR3 covers 16 residues. With 2 bases clipped from V and 5 bases from J, the junction kept 11 bases outside the gene matches. The chain's CDR3 is CASSLEGAAQVETQYF. CDR3 bases: TGTGCCAGCAGTTTAGAGGGGGCGGCTCAGGTGGAGACCCAGTACTTC. The full variable domain, with the rest looked up from reference TRBV28 and TRBJ2-5, is DVKVTQSSRYLVKRTGEKVFLECVQDMDHENMFWYRQDPGLGLRLIYFSYDVKMKEKGDIPEGYSVSREKKERFSLILESASTNQTSMYLCASSLEGAAQVETQYFGPGTRLLVL.

The rearrangement uses TRBV9 and TRBJ2-7; 7 bases are a match to TRBD1. The CDR3 totals 16 residues. The germline CDR1 and CDR2 sequences are SGDLS and YYNGEE. With V trimmed by 4 bases and J by 5 bases, 15 bases remained unmatched. The CDR3 nucleotides are TGTGCCAGCAGCCCCCAGATGTCACAGGGGCGCAACGAGCAGTACTTC. Protein product: CASSPQMSQGRNEQYF.

In regard to this clone: At one end, the junction sequence differs from germline, possibly due to a read error. V usage is TRBV15 and J usage is TRBJ2-1; TRBD2 aligns across 8 bases. CDR3 length: 14 residues. Germline loops: CDR1 LNHNV, CDR2 YYDKDF (reference sequence). The CDR3 reads CATSKKEVAGFLVF. The CDR3 region has the DNA TGTGCCACCAGCAAGAAGGAGGTAGCGGGATTTTTGGTCTTC.